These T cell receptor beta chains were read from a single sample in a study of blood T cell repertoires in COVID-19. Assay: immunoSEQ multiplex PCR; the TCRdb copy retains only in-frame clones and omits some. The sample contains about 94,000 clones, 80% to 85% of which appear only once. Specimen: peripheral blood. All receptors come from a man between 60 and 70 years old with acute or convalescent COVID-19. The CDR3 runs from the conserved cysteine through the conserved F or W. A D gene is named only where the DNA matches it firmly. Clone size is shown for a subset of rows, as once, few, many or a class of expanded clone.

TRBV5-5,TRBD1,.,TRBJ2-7,TGTGCCAGCAGCTTCAGAGGTTTGGGACAGGGCTACGAGCAGTACTTC,CASSFRGLGQGYEQYF
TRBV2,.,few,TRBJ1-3,TGTGCCAGCAGTGCTGGGATCGGGAACCTGGACACCATATATTTT,CASSAGIGNLDTIYF
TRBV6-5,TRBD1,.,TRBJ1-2,TGTGCCAGCAGGATCACGGCAGGGGGCGTCTATGGCTACACCTTC,CASRITAGGVYGYTF
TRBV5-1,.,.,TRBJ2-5,TGCGCCAGCAGCTCCGGGACTTTTCAAGAGACCCAGTACTTC,CASSSGTFQETQYF
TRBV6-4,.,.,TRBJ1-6,TGTGCCAGCAGTGACGAACGGCTAGTACATTCACCCCTCCACTTT,CASSDERLVHSPLHF
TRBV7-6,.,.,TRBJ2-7,TGTGCCAGCAGCTTAGGAGGGCTTACCTACGAGCAGTACTTC,CASSLGGLTYEQYF
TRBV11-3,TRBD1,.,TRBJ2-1,TGTGCCAGCAGTCCGAGGACAGGGACCCCCCAGCAGTTCTTC,CASSPRTGTPQQFF
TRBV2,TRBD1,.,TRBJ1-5,TGTGCCAGCGGAAAGGGACAGCTTTATCAGCCCCAGCATTTT,CASGKGQLYQPQHF
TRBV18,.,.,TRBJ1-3,TGTGCCAGCTCACCACCAGGGGAGGGGAGCTCTGGAAACACCATATATTTT,CASSPPGEGSSGNTIYF
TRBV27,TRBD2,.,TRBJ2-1,TGTGCCAGCAGATTACGACTAGCTCCCTACAATGAGCAGTTCTTC,CASRLRLAPYNEQFF
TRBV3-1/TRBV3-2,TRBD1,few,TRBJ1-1,TGTGCCAGCAGCCAAGATGTAGGACAGGGCACTGAAGCTTTCTTT,CASSQDVGQGTEAFF
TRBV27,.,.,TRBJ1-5,TGTGCCAGCAGTCCGGTCGGGACACTCAATCAGCCCCAGCATTTT,CASSPVGTLNQPQHF
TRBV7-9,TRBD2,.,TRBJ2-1,TGTGCCAGCAGCTCCCCCCGGACTAGTGGGGATGAGCAGTTCTTC,CASSSPRTSGDEQFF
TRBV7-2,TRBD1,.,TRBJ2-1,TGTGCCAGCAGCCCTGGCAAAGGACAGGGGATAAACAATGAGCAGTTCTTC,CASSPGKGQGINNEQFF
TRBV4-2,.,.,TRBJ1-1,TGTGCCAGCAGCCAAGATGGTACAGAGCTGAACACTGAAGCTTTCTTT,CASSQDGTELNTEAFF
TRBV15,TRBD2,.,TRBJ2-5,TGTGCCACCAGCGCCCTAGCGGGGGGGCAAGAGACCCAGTACTTC,CATSALAGGQETQYF
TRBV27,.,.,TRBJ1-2,TGTGCCAGCCAAAGCCTGGAGGGAGTAAACTATGGCTACACCTTC,CASQSLEGVNYGYTF
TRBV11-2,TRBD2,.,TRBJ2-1,TGTGCCAGCGGGCGGGGGGGCAGCTCCTACAATGAGCAGTTCTTC,CASGRGGSSYNEQFF
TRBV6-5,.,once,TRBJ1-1,TGTGCCAGCAGTTATACGGGTAACACTGAAGCTTTCTTT,CASSYTGNTEAFF
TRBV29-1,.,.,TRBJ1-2,TGCAGCGTTGAAGATACAGTAAAGGCAGGCTATGGCTACACCTTC,CSVEDTVKAGYGYTF
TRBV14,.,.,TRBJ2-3,TGTGCCAGCAGCCAGTTCCCGAGGGATACGCAGTATTTT,CASSQFPRDTQYF
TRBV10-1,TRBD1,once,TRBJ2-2,TGCGCCAGCAGTGAGGTATATTCGGACAGGGGGCGCGCCGGGGAGCTGTTTTTT,CASSEVYSDRGRAGELFF
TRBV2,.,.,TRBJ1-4,TGTGCCAGCAGCGGACCCGAAAATGGGGCATCCGGTGAAAAACTGTTTTTT,CASSGPENGASGEKLFF